This T cell receptor beta chain emerged from a study of blood T cell repertoires in COVID-19 (dated by TCRdb to the early 2020s). For the study in its entirety: Collaborator samples came from the United States, Italy and Spain and covered acute and convalescent phases of COVID-19. The prospective study material was composed of cDNA or gDNA derived from T cells, B-cell-depleted T cells, or PBMCs. Deeply sampled blood TCRbeta repertoires from subjects exposed to, actively infected with, or recovered from COVID-19 were included in the dataset. A freely available public database, intended as a resource for researchers studying the immune response to SARS-CoV-2, is where the repertoires were released. The samples were drawn from the first 160 participants of the ongoing ImmuneRACE study and from some 1,300 subjects provided by 6 global collaborators. A de-identified subject ID, COVID-19 status, age in years and sex were almost always included in the sample metadata. Where available, HLA class I and class II types were obtained from metadata supplied by the sample provider rather than from assay-based typing.

A note on this clone: Its antigen specificity is not known. One base away there is no much larger clone; base qualities are not given.

The immunoSEQ Assay, a bias-controlled multiplex PCR, was used to amplify TCRbeta CDR3 regions from genomic DNA. The authors' pipeline ran thus. The number of nucleated cells in each sample was estimated from the amplification of reference gene primers within the assay. To quantify the absolute abundance of each unique TCRbeta CDR3 rearrangement, sequence reads were collapsed and filtered. For each sample, productive Simpson clonality was calculated as the square root of Simpson's diversity index across productive rearrangements. TCRdb carries this immuneACCESS record with in-frame sequences only. Its versions omit some clonotypes, under half of them owing to an unresolved V gene in the studies checked, with the rest unexplained. V, J and clone size were drawn from that table, and D and trimming were deduced from the DNA. The sample contains hundreds of thousands of clones, just under 90% of them found a single time. Of the sample, roughly a tenth is held by the ten largest clones.

In the prospective study, participants were roughly 18 to 100 years old, resided in about two dozen geographic areas of the United States, and were enrolled through a virtual design. In the prospective study, cohorts were assigned on the basis of participant-reported clinical history obtained from a screening survey and a study questionnaire. Recovered participants in ImmuneRACE Cohort 3 were defined by two consecutive negative NP/OP PCR tests, clearance by a healthcare professional, or resolution of symptoms. In the prospective study, whole blood, serum and a nasopharyngeal or oropharyngeal swab were collected from each participant by mobile phlebotomists. Prospective study participants could optionally give additional blood draws and questionnaires over a roughly two-month period. Before DNA extraction, prospective study blood samples were shipped either frozen or at room temperature. Trimming at the junction amounts to 5 bases on V and 1 base on J, and the germline ends lie 14 bases apart. There are 15 amino acids in the CDR3, from cysteine to phenylalanine inclusive. Only the CDR3 part of the read is kept: 45 bases, read in frame from the first base. In the germline V gene (reference sequence), CDR1 corresponds to SEHNR and CDR2 to FQNEAQ.

Points the paper makes about the study in general: How much clinical and demographic metadata was included differed by source and by participant, and the metadata was provided uncurated.

This receptor was obtained from a woman between 45 and 65 years old who had recovered from COVID-19. This receptor chain uses TRBV7-9 and TRBJ2-5; the D gene cannot be named for sure. Sequences were obtained from PBMCs or T cells enriched from blood (not recorded which). CDR3 reads: CASSPPNSLQETQYF. The DNA reads as follows: TGTGCCAGCAGCCCCCCCAACAGCCTCCAAGAGACCCAGTACTTC. Beyond the CDR3, the reference TRBV7-9 and TRBJ2-5 genes provide the residues; the full variable domain reads: DTGVSQNPRHKITKRGQNVTFRCDPISEHNRLYWYRQTLGQGPEFLTYFQNEAQLEKSRLLSDRFSAERPKGSFSTLEIQRTEQGDSAMYLCASSPPNSLQETQYFGPGTRLLVL.